Described below is a single T cell receptor beta chain sequence and its context. Repertoires were generated with immunoSEQ multiplex PCR, while TCRdb's copy carries only in-frame clones and drops some. The table lists about 140,000 clones, roughly 80% of them singletons. The data derive from a study of blood T cell repertoires in COVID-19. Study-wide context: The origin of the acute and convalescent COVID-19 samples was the United States, Italy and Spain. Sources were T cells, B-cell-depleted T cells, or PBMCs; the material itself was cDNA or gDNA.

CDR3 size: 16 residues. Deletions cut 1 base from V and 1 base from J, with 13 bases between. The germline V gene encodes CDR1 MNHEY and CDR2 SMNVEV (reference sequence). This sequence joins TRBV27 and TRBJ2-5; D is ambiguous. The specimen sequenced was PBMCs or T cells enriched from blood (not recorded which). The receptor's source is a man aged 35 to 55 with acute COVID-19. The chain's CDR3 is CASSLLPRVSQETQYF. CDR3 sequence (DNA): TGTGCCAGCAGTTTATTACCCCGAGTTTCCCAAGAGACCCAGTACTTC.